This T cell receptor beta chain comes out of a study of T cells after yellow fever vaccination. The length of the CDR3 is 14 residues. CDR1 is LNHDA, CDR2 SQIVND, per germline (reference sequence). V gave up 9 bases and J gave up 4 bases, with 18 bases separating them. TCRdb reanalysed the 5' RACE reads using MiXCR and keeps one entry per CDR3 protein. The profile shows 400,000 or so distinct CDR3 sequences, around 19% of them singletons. This TCR was recovered from a man aged 18 to 35 who received the YFV17D yellow fever vaccine. Here the sequenced sample was PBMCs, taken before the yellow fever booster vaccination. The rearrangement links TRBV19 to TRBJ1-2; D remains ambiguous. As DNA, the CDR3 is TGTGCCAGCCGATCCTCTGGCGGCCTCTATGGCTACACCTTC. Its protein is CASRSSGGLYGYTF.